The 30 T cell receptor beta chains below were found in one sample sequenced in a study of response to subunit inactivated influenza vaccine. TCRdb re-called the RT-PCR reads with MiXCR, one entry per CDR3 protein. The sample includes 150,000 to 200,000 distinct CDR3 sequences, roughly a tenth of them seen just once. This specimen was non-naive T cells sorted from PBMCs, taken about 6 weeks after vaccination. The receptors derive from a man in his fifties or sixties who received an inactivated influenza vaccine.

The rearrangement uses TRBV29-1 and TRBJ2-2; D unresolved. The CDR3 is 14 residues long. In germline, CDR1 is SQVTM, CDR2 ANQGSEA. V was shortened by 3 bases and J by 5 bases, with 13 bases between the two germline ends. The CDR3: CSVESTRTTGELFF. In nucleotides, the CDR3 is TGCAGCGTTGAGTCCACACGGACGACCGGGGAGCTGTTTTTT.

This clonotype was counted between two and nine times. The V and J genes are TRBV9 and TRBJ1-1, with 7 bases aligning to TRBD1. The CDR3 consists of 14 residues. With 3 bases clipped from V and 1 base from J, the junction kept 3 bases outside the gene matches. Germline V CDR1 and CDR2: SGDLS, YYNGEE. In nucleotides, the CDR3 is TGTGCCAGCAGCGAGGGACAGCGGAACACTGAAGCTTTCTTT. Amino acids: CASSEGQRNTEAFF.

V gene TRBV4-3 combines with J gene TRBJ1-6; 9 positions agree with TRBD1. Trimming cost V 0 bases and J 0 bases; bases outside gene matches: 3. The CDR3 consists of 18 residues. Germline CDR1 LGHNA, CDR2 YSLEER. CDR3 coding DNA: TGCGCCAGCAGCCAAGAAGGACAGGGGTTCTCCTATAATTCACCCCTCCACTTT. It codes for CASSQEGQGFSYNSPLHF.

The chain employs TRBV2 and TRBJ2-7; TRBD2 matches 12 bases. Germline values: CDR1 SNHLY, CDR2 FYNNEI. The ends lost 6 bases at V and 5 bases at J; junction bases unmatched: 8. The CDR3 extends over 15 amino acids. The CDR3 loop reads CASRRLAGDRNEQYF. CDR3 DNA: TGTGCCAGCAGAAGACTAGCGGGAGATAGAAACGAGCAGTACTTC.

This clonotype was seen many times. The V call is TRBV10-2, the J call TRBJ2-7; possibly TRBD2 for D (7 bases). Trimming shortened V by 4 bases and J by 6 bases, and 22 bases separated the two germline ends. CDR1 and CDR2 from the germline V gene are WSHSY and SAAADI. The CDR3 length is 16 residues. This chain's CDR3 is CASSVVGGGRAVEQYF. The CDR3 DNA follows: TGCGCCAGCAGTGTGGTTGGGGGCGGGAGAGCGGTCGAGCAGTACTTC.

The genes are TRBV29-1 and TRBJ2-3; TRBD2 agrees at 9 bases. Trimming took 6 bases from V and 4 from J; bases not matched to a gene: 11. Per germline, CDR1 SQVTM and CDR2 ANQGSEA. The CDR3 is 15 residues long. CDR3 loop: CSVVAGAHDSDTQYF. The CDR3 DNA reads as TGCAGCGTGGTAGCGGGGGCCCACGATTCAGATACGCAGTATTTT.

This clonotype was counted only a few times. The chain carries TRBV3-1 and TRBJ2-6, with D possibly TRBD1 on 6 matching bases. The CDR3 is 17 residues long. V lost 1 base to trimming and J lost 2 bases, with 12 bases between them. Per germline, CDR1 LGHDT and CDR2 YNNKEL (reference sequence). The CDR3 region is CASSQVRQVTGANVLTF. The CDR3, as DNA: TGTGCCAGCAGCCAAGTCAGACAGGTTACTGGGGCCAACGTCCTGACTTTC. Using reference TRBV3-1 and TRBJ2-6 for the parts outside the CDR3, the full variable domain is DTAVSQTPKYLVTQMGNDKSIKCEQNLGHDTMYWYKQDSKKFLKIMFSYNNKELIINETVPNRFSPKSPDKAHLNLHINSLELGDSAVYFCASSQVRQVTGANVLTFGAGSRLTVL.

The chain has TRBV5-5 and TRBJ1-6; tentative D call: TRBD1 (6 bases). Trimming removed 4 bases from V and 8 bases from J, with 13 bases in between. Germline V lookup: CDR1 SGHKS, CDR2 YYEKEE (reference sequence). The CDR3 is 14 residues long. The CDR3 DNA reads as TGTGCCAGCAGCATACTCAGGGGTGATTCACCCCTCCACTTT. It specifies CASSILRGDSPLHF.

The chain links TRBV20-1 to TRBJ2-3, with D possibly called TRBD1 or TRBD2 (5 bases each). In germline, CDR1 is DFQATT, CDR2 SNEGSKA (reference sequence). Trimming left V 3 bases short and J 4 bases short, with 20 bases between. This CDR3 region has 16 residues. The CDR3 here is CSASLRQGPSSDTQYF. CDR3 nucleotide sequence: TGCAGTGCTAGTCTCCGGCAGGGACCTTCGTCAGATACGCAGTATTTT.

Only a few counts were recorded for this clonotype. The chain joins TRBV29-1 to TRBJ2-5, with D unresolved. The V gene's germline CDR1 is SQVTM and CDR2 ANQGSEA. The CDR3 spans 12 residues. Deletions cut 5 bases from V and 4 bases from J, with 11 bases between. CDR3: CSVLMSRETQYF. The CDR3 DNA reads TGCAGCGTTTTAATGTCCCGAGAGACCCAGTACTTC.

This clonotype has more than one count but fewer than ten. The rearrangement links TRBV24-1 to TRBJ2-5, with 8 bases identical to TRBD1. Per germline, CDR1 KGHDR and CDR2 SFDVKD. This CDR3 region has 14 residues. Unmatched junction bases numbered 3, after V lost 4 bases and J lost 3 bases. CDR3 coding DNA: TGTGCCACCAGTGACCCGGGACAGGAAGAGACCCAGTACTTC. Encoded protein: CATSDPGQEETQYF.

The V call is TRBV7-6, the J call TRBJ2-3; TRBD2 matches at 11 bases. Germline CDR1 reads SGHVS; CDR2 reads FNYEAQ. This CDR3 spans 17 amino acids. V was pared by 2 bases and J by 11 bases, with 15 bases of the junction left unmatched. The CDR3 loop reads CASSLSPSGGSGEGQYF. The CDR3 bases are TGTGCCAGCAGCTTAAGCCCTAGCGGGGGGTCAGGAGAGGGGCAGTATTTT.

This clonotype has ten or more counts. CDR3 protein: CASTGGAEAFF. For the CDR3, the DNA is TGTGCCAGTACCGGCGGGGCTGAAGCTTTCTTT. The chain combines TRBV19 with TRBJ1-1, with D unresolved. The germline V gene has CDR1 LNHDA and CDR2 SQIVND (reference sequence). This CDR3 is built from 11 residues. Trimming left V 7 bases short and J 6 bases short, with 9 bases between.

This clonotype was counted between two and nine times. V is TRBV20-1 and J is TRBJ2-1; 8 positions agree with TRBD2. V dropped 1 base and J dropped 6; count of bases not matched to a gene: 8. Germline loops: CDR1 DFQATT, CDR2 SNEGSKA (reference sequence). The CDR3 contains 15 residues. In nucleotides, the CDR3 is TGCAGTGCTAGAGGGAGCGGGGGTAACCTCAATGAGCAGTTCTTC. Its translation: CSARGSGGNLNEQFF.

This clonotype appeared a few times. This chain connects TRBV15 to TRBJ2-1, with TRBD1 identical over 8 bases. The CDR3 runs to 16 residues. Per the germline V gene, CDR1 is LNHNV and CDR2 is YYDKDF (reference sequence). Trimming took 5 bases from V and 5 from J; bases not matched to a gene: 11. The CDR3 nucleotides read TGTGCCACCAGCCAAGAGGACAGGGAGGTTGACAATGAGCAGTTCTTC. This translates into CATSQEDREVDNEQFF.

The DNA of the CDR3 is TGTGCCAGCAGTCACCCTCAGGGTTCTAGAAACATTCAGTACTTC. This gives the protein CASSHPQGSRNIQYF. The J gene is TRBJ2-4, the V gene TRBV12-3 or TRBV12-4; D might be TRBD1 (5 bases). The CDR3 is made up of 15 amino acids. V lost 5 bases and J 6 bases, leaving 17 bases between the germline ends.

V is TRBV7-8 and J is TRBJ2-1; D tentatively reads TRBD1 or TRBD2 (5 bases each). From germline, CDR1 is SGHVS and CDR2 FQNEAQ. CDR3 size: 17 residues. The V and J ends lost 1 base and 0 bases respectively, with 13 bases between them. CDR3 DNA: TGTGCCAGCAGCTTAGTCCCCGGGGCTAGCTCCTACAATGAGCAGTTCTTC. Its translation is CASSLVPGASSYNEQFF.

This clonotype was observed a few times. CDR3 nucleotides: TGTGCCAGCAGTGATAGACAGGGGGACTATGGCTACACCTTC. Translation gives CASSDRQGDYGYTF. The chain links TRBV2 to TRBJ1-2, with 9 positions matching TRBD1. This CDR3 has 14 amino acids. V lost 3 bases, J lost 3 bases, and 2 bases stayed unmatched. The V gene's germline CDR1 is SNHLY and CDR2 FYNNEI.

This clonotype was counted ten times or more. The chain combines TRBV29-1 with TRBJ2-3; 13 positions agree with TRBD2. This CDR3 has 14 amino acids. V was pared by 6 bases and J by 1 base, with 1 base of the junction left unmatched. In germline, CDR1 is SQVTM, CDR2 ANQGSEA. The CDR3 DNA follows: TGCAGCGTGGGGACTAGCGGGGGCACAGATACGCAGTATTTT. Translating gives CSVGTSGGTDTQYF.

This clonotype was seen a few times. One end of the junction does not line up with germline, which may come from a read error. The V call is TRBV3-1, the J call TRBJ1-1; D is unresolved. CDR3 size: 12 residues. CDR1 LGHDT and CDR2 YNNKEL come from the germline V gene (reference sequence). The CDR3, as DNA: TGTGCCAGCAGCCAAGGCTCCACTGGAGCTTTCTTT. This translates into CASSQGSTGAFF.

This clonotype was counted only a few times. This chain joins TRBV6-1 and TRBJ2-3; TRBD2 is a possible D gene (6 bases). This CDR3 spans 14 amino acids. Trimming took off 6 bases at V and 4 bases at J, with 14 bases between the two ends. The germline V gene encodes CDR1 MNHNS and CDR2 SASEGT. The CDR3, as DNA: TGTGCCAGCAGGGCGGGGTCCCTCGCAGATACGCAGTATTTT. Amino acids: CASRAGSLADTQYF.

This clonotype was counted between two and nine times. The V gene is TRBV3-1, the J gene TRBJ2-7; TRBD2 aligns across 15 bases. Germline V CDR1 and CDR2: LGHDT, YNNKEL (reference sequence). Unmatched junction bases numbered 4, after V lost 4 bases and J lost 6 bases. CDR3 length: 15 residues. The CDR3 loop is CASSRGLAGGPEQYF. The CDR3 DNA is TGTGCCAGCAGCCGAGGACTAGCGGGAGGGCCCGAGCAGTACTTC.

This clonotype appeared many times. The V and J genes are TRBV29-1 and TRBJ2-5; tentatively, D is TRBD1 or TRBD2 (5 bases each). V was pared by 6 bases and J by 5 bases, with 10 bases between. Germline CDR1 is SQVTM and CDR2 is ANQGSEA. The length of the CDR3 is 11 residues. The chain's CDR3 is CSVGVSETQYF. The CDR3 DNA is TGCAGCGTGGGGGTTTCGGAGACCCAGTACTTC.

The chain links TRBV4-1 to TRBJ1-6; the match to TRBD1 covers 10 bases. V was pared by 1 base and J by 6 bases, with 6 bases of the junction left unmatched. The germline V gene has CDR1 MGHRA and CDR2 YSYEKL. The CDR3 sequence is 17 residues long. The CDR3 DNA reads TGCGCCAGCAGCCAAGCCCGGACAGGGGGACCTAATTCACCCCTCCACTTT. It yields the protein CASSQARTGGPNSPLHF.

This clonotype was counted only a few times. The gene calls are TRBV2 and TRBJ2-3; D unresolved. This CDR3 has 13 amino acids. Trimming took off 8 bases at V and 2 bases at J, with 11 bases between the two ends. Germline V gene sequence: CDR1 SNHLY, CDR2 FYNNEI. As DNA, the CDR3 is TGTGCCAGCCTTTGGACGATCACAGATACGCAGTATTTT. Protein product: CASLWTITDTQYF.

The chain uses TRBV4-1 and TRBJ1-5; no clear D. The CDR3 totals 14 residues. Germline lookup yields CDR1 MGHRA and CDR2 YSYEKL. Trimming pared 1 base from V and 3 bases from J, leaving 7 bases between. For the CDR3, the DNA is TGCGCCAGCAGCCAAGTAGACACCAATCAGCCCCAGCATTTT. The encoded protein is CASSQVDTNQPQHF.

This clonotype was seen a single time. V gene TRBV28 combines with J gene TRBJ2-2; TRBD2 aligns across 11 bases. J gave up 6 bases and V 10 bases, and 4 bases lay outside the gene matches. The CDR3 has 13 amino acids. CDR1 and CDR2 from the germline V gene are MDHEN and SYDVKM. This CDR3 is CATGLAGPGELFF. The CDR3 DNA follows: TGTGCCACCGGACTAGCGGGTCCCGGGGAGCTGTTTTTT.

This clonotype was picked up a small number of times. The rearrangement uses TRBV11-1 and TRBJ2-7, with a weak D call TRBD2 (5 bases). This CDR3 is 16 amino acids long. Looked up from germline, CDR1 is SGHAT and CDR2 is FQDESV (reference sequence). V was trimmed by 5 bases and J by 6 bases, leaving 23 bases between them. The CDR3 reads CASSPSRGRGSFEQYF. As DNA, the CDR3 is TGTGCCAGCAGCCCTTCCCGGGGTCGGGGTTCGTTCGAGCAGTACTTC.

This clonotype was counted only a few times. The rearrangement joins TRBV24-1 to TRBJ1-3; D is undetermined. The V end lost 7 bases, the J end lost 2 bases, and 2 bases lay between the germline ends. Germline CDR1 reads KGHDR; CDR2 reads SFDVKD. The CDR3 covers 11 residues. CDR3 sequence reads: CATSTGNTIYF. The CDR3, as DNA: TGTGCCACCAGCACTGGAAACACCATATATTTT.

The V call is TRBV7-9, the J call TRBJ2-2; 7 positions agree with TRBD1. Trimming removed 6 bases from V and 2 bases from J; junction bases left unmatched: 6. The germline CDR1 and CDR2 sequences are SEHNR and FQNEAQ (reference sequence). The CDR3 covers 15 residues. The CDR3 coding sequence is TGTGCCAGCAGGCCAGGGACAGCCAACACCGGGGAGCTGTTTTTT. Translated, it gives CASRPGTANTGELFF. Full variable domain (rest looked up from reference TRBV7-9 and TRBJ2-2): DTGVSQNPRHKITKRGQNVTFRCDPISEHNRLYWYRQTLGQGPEFLTYFQNEAQLEKSRLLSDRFSAERPKGSFSTLEIQRTEQGDSAMYLCASRPGTANTGELFFGEGSRLTVL.